The clone carrying this T cell receptor beta chain came up a few times. A TCRbeta library incorporating unique molecular identifiers was prepared. TCRdb analysed the PCR reads with MiXCR anew, one entry per CDR3 protein. The sample records some 490,000 distinct CDR3 sequences, around 12% being singletons. The source of the sample is a study of T-cell reconstitution after alpha-beta-depleted transplantation in children. The input for sequencing was PBMCs from the stem cell graft donor, taken from the stem cell graft. This clonotype was obtained from a human donor who donated a stem cell graft to a child with combined immunodeficiency.

The CDR3 loop is CAWSSRSVIQYF. The CDR3 DNA reads as TGTGCCTGGAGTAGTCGGTCCGTAATTCAGTACTTC. V and J are TRBV30 and TRBJ2-4; unclear D gene. This CDR3 contains 12 residues. Trimming took 2 bases from V and 10 from J, leaving 12 bases between them. Per germline, CDR1 GTSNPN and CDR2 SVGIG (reference sequence).